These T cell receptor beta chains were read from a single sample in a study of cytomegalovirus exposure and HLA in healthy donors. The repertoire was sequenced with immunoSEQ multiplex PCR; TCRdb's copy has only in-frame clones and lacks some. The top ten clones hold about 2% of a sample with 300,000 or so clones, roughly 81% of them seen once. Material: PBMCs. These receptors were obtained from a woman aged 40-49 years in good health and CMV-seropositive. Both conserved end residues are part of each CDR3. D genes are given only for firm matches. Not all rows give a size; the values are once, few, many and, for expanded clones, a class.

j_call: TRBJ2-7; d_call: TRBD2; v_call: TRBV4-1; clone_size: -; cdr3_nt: TGCGCCAGCAGCCAAGAGATCGGACTAGCTTCGGGTGAGCAGTACTTC; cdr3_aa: CASSQEIGLASGEQYF
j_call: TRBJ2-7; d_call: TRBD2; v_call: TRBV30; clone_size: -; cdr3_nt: TGTGCCTCGGAGGGCGGGAGTGGTGAGCAGTACTTC; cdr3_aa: CASEGGSGEQYF
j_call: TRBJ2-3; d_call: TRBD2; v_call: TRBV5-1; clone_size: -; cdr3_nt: TGCGCCAGCAGCTCTGGACTAGCGGGAGATACGCAGTATTTT; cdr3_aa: CASSSGLAGDTQYF
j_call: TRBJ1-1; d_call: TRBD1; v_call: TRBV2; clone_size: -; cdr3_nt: TGTGCCAGCAGCGTGGACAGGGGGCCGGGTACTGAAGCTTTCTTT; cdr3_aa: CASSVDRGPGTEAFF
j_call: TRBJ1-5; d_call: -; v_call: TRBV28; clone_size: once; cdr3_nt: TGTGCCAGCAGTTTGGGTGGGGGACATCGGCCCCAGCATTTT; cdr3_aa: CASSLGGGHRPQHF
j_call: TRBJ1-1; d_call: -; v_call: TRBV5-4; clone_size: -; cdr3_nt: TGTGCCAGCAGCTTGGCCCGCGGGGGGCGCCTTGAAGCTTTCTTT; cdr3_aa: CASSLARGGRLEAFF
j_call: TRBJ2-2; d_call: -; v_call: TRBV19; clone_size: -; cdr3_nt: TGTGCCGTCCGGCGTGGAGGGATGAACACCGGGGAGCTGTTTTTT; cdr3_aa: CAVRRGGMNTGELFF
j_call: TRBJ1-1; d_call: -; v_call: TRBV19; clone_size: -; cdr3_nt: TGTGCCAGTAGGGGACTGGCGAACACTGAAGCTTTCTTT; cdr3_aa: CASRGLANTEAFF
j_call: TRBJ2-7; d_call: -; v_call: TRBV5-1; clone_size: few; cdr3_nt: TGCGCCAGCAGCTTGGGAGAAACTACTAGCCGGGAGCAGTACTTC; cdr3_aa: CASSLGETTSREQYF
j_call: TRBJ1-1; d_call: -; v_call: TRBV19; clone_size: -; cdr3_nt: TGTGCCAGTACCTTGGACACCCGGAACACTGAAGCTTTCTTT; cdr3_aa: CASTLDTRNTEAFF
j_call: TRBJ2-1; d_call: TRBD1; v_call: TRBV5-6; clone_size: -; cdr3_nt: TGTGCCAGCAGCTCCCCCGGGACAGGTCTATTCTTC; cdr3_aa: CASSSPGTGLFF
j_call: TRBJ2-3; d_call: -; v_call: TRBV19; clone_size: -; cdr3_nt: TGTGCCAGTAGTACTCAGGTTAGCACAGATACGCAGTATTTT; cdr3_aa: CASSTQVSTDTQYF
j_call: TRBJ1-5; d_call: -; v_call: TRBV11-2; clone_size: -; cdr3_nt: TGCGCCAGCAGCTTAGGACTAGGGCCCCAGCATTTT; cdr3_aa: CASSLGLGPQHF
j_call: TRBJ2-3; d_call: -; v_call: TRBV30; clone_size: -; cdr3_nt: TGTGCCTGGAGGGCATACTACACAGATACGCAGTATTTT; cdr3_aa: CAWRAYYTDTQYF
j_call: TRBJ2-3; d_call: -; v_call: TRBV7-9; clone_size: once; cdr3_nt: TGTGCCAGCAGCTTTGAACGGTCCGCATCCACAGATACGCAGTATTTT; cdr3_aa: CASSFERSASTDTQYF
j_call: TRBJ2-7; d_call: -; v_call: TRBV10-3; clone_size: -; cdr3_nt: TGTGCCATCAGTGAAGGAACAGGGTTCTACGAGCAGTACTTC; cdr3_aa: CAISEGTGFYEQYF
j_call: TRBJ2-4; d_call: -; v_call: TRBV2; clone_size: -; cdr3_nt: TGTGCCAGCAGTGAGCAGTACGTCAAAAACATTCAGTACTTC; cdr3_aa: CASSEQYVKNIQYF
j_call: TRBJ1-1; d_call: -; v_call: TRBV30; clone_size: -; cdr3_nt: TGTGCCTGGAGGCGCCACGTTGAAGCTTTCTTT; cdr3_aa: CAWRRHVEAFF
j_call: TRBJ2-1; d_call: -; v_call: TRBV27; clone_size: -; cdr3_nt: TGTGCCAGCAGTTTTACAAGGGCAGGGCCGTTTAATGAGCAGTTCTTC; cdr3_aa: CASSFTRAGPFNEQFF
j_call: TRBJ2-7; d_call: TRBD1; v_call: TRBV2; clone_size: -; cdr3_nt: TGTGCCAGCAGTGCACAGGGGGCCGCCTACGAGCAGTACTTC; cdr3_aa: CASSAQGAAYEQYF
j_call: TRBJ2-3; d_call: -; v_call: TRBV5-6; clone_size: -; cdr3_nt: TGTGCCAGCAGCCTCTGGGGCTCTCCCACAGATACGCAGTATTTT; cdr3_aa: CASSLWGSPTDTQYF
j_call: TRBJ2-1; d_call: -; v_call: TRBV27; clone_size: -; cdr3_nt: TGTGCCAGCAGTTTAGGCAGGTACAATGAGCAGTTCTTC; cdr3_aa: CASSLGRYNEQFF
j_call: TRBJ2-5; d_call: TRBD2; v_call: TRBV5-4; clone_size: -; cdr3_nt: TGTGCCAGCAGCTTCAGACTAGCGGGAGCAGAGACCCAGTACTTC; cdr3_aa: CASSFRLAGAETQYF
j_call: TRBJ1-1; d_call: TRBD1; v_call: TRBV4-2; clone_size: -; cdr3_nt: TGTGCCAGCAGCCAAGCGGGATCGATCAGGGGGCGAGACACTGAAGCTTTCTTT; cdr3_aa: CASSQAGSIRGRDTEAFF
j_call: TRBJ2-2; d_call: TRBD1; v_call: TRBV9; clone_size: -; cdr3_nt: TGTGCCAGCAGCGCCAGACAGGGGACGGGGACCGGGGAGCTGTTTTTT; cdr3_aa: CASSARQGTGTGELFF
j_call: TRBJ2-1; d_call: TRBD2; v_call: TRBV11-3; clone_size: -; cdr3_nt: TGTGCCAGCAGCTTAGCTAGCGGGAGTTTCAATGAGCAGTTCTTC; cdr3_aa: CASSLASGSFNEQFF
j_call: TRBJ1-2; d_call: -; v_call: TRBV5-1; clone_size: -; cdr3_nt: TGCGCCAGCAGCTTGGAAATCAGGGCCAACTATGGCTACACCTTC; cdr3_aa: CASSLEIRANYGYTF
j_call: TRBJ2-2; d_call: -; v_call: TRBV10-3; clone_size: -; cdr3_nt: TGTGCTATCAGTGAACAGGGGACTACCGGGGAGCTGTTTTTT; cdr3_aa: CAISEQGTTGELFF
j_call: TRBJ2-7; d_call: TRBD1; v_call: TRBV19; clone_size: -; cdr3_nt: TGTGCCAGTAGTGGCGGGACAGGAAGCTCCTACGAGCAGTACTTC; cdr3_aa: CASSGGTGSSYEQYF
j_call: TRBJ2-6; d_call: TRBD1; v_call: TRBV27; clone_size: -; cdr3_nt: TGTGCCAGCAGTTTGGGGACAGGTATCTCTGGGGCCAACGTCCTGACTTTC; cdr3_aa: CASSLGTGISGANVLTF
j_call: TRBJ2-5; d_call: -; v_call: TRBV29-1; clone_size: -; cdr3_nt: TGCAGCGTTGAGCCCGCGGAGACCCAGTACTTC; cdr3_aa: CSVEPAETQYF
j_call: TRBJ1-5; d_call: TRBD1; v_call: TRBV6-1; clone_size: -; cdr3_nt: TGTGCCAGCGACAGGGGTGCGAATCAGCCCCAGCATTTT; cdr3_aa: CASDRGANQPQHF
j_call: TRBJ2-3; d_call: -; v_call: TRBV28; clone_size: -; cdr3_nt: TGTGCCAGCAGAACGATGGGGGGAGTGCGGGCAGATACGCAGTATTTT; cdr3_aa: CASRTMGGVRADTQYF
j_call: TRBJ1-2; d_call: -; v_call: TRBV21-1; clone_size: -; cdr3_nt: TGTGCCAGCAGCTACAGGGGGTTTGGCTACACCTTC; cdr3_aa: CASSYRGFGYTF
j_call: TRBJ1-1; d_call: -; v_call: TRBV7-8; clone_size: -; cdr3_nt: TGTGCCAGCAACAATGGGAACACTGAAGCTTTCTTT; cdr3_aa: CASNNGNTEAFF
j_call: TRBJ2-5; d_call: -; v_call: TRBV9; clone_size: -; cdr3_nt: TGTGCCAGCAGCGTAGGGGGAGAAGAGACCCAGTACTTC; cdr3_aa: CASSVGGEETQYF
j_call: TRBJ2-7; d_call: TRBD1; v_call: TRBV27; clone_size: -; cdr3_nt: TGTGCCAGCAGTTTATCTAGGGGGCCCTACGAGCAGTACTTC; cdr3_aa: CASSLSRGPYEQYF
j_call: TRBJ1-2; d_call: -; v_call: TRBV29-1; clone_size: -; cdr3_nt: TGCAGCGCCGAATCAGGGGTTGGCTACACCTTC; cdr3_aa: CSAESGVGYTF
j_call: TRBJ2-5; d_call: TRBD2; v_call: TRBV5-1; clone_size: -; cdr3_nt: TGCGCCAGCTCGAAGCGGGAGGCTAACCAAGAGACCCAGTACTTC; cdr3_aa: CASSKREANQETQYF
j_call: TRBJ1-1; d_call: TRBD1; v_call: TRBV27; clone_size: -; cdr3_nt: TGTGCCAGCATTCCCGGACAGGGGGCGGCCGGAGGTGAAGCTTTCTTT; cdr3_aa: CASIPGQGAAGGEAFF
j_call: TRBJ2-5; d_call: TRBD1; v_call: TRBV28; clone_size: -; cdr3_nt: TGTGCCAGCAGTTTTCCCGGGACAGCCCAAGAGACCCAGTACTTC; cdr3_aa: CASSFPGTAQETQYF
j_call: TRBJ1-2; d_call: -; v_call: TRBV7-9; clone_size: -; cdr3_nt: TGTGCCAGCAGCTCCGGACACAGCTTTAACTATGGCTACACCTTC; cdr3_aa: CASSSGHSFNYGYTF
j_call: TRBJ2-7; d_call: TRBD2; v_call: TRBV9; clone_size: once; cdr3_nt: TGTGCCAGCAGCCCCATAGCGGGACCCCTCTACGAGCAGTACTTC; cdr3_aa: CASSPIAGPLYEQYF
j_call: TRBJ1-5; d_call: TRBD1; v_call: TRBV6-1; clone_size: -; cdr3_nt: TGTGCCAGCAGCGGACAGGGCAGGCAGCCCCAGCATTTT; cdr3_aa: CASSGQGRQPQHF
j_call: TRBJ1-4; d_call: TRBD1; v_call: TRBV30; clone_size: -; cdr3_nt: TGTGCCTGGGGACAGGCCGAGGCTAAACTGTTTTTT; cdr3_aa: CAWGQAEAKLFF
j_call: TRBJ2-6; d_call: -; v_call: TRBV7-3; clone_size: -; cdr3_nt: TGTGCCAGCAGCTTATACCAGGGCTCTGGGGCCAACGTCCTGACTTTC; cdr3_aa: CASSLYQGSGANVLTF
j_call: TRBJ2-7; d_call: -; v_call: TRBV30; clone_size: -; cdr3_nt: TGTGCCTGGAGTGTATACGGGATGGCGGGCTACGAGCAGTACTTC; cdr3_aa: CAWSVYGMAGYEQYF
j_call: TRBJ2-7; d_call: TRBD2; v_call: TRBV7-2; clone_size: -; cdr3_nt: TGTGCCAGCAGCCCACCACTAGCGGGAGGCGAGCAGTACTTC; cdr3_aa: CASSPPLAGGEQYF
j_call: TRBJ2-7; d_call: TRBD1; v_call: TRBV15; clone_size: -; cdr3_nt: TGTGCCACCAGCAAGGGGGCCTTTAGCTCCTACGAGCAGTACTTC; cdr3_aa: CATSKGAFSSYEQYF
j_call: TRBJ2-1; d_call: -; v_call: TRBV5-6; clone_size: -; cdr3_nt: TGTGCCAGCAGCATACAGGGTAGAAGCTCCTACAATGAGCAGTTCTTC; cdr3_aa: CASSIQGRSSYNEQFF
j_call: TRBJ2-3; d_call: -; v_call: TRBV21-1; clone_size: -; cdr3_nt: TGTGCCAGCAGCAGACTAGCGGGAGCAGGAGATACGCAGTATTTT; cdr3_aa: CASSRLAGAGDTQYF
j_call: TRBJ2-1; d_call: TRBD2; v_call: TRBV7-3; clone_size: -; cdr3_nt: TGTGCCAGCAGCGACAAGACTAGCGGCTCCTACAATGAGCAGTTCTTC; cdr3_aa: CASSDKTSGSYNEQFF
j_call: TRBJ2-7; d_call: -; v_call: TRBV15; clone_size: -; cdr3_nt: TGTGCCACCAGCAGAGATTTAGTTACCGAGCAGTACTTC; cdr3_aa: CATSRDLVTEQYF
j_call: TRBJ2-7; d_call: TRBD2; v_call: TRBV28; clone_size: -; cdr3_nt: TGTGCCAGCAGTACTACTAGCGGGAGATACGAGCAGTACTTC; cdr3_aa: CASSTTSGRYEQYF
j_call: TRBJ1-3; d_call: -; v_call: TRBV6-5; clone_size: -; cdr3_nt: TGTGCCAGCACCCGCGGGAGTTCCTCTGGAAACACCATATATTTT; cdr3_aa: CASTRGSSSGNTIYF